This T cell receptor beta chain appears in the sequencing data of a study of blood T cell repertoires in COVID-19. Study as a whole: Donors in the United States, Italy and Spain gave samples during acute or convalescent COVID-19.

The CDR3 contains 15 residues. The junction had 13 bases not matched to a gene; V was cut back by 5 bases and J by 9 bases. Germline V CDR1 and CDR2: LNHDA, SQIVND (reference sequence). In this sample, this clone turned up a few times. Produced via immunoSEQ multiplex PCR; TCRdb's table is partial and in-frame only. The sample lists approximately 480,000 clones, roughly nine tenths occurring once. Everyone who took part was 18 to 89 years old, and they came from about 25 US areas. Each participant's cohort was designated according to participant-reported clinical history. Sequences were obtained from PBMCs or T cells enriched from blood (not recorded which). The receptor was isolated from a young woman who had recovered from COVID-19. The chain carries TRBV19 and TRBJ2-1; TRBD2 agrees at 7 bases. This CDR3 is CASSFPGTTTIEQFF. DNA of the CDR3: TGTGCCAGTAGTTTCCCCGGGACTACGACTATTGAGCAGTTCTTC.